This entry lists 29 T cell receptor beta chains sequenced from one sample in a study of blood T cell repertoires in COVID-19. The protocol was immunoSEQ multiplex PCR, while the TCRdb copy is restricted to in-frame clones and leaves out a portion. The sample includes around 47,000 clones, over 75% of them seen just once. Sample: peripheral blood. Source of these receptors: a man aged 70 or older with active COVID-19.

V and J are TRBV4-3 and TRBJ1-6; 7 nucleotides line up with TRBD1. V was pared by 3 bases and J by 14 bases, with 10 bases of the junction left unmatched. CDR3 length equals 14 residues. Germline values: CDR1 LGHNA, CDR2 YSLEER. The CDR3 spells CASSHQTTGESLHF. The CDR3, as DNA: TGCGCCAGCAGCCACCAAACTACAGGGGAATCCCTCCACTTT.

CDR3 nucleotide sequence: TGTGCCAGCAGCTTGGCCCCGACAGGGGATCAGCCCCAGCATTTT. Its protein is CASSLAPTGDQPQHF. This rearrangement joins TRBV5-6 to TRBJ1-5; 8 positions agree with TRBD1. With 0 bases clipped from V and 5 bases from J, the junction kept 4 bases outside the gene matches. This CDR3 spans 15 amino acids. Per the germline V gene, CDR1 is SGHDT and CDR2 is YYEEEE. Supplemented by reference TRBV5-6 and TRBJ1-5, the full variable domain reads DAGVTQSPTHLIKTRGQQVTLRCSPKSGHDTVSWYQQALGQGPQFIFQYYEEEERQRGNFPDRFSGHQFPNYSSELNVNALLLGDSALYLCASSLAPTGDQPQHFGDGTRLSIL.

V is TRBV19 and J is TRBJ1-5; D remains unclear. The CDR3 runs to 17 residues. The V end was cut by 6 bases, the J end by 0 bases, with 18 bases between. Germline V gene sequence: CDR1 LNHDA, CDR2 SQIVND (reference sequence). This CDR3 is CASSLIPTRNSNQPQHF. The CDR3 nucleotides are TGTGCCAGTAGCCTGATTCCGACAAGGAATAGCAATCAGCCCCAGCATTTT.

The J gene is TRBJ2-7, the V gene TRBV6-5; D uncertain. The V end was cut by 7 bases, the J end by 5 bases, with 21 bases between. Germline lookup yields CDR1 MNHEY and CDR2 SVGAGI. CDR3 length equals 15 residues. CDR3: CASTRGVPGINEQYF. The CDR3 bases are TGTGCCAGCACCAGAGGAGTCCCCGGTATTAACGAGCAGTACTTC.

This clone was detected only once. The chain couples TRBV5-1 to TRBJ1-2, with 11 bases identical to TRBD1. Germline CDR1 is SGHRS and CDR2 is YFSETQ. This CDR3 region has 15 residues. Trimming at V came to 4 bases and at J to 8 bases, leaving 10 bases not matched to a gene. The CDR3 reads CASSENPGTGGGYTF. CDR3 in DNA: TGCGCCAGCAGCGAAAATCCCGGGACAGGGGGAGGCTACACCTTC.

Turning to this clone: In the same sample, other DNA sequences code for this CDR3. V gene TRBV27 combines with J gene TRBJ2-7; D is possibly TRBD1 (6 bases). Germline-derived CDR1 and CDR2 are MNHEY and SMNVEV (reference sequence). This CDR3 spans 15 amino acids. V dropped 0 bases and J dropped 1 base, with 10 bases sitting between them. CDR3 region: CASSLSGQGSYEQYF. The CDR3 DNA sequence: TGTGCCAGCAGTTTATCGGGCCAGGGGTCCTACGAGCAGTACTTC.

The chain recombines TRBV7-8 with TRBJ2-1, with 7 bases identical to TRBD2. This CDR3 spans 16 amino acids. Germline V lookup: CDR1 SGHVS, CDR2 FQNEAQ. With 1 base clipped from V and 2 bases from J, the junction kept 5 bases outside the gene matches. CDR3: CASSLGSGGAYNEQFF. CDR3 DNA sequence: TGTGCCAGCAGCTTAGGTTCGGGGGGTGCCTACAATGAGCAGTTCTTC.

The V call is TRBV27, the J call TRBJ1-5; TRBD1 matches at 8 bases. After removal of 2 bases from V and 2 bases from J, the junction contained 5 bases not matched to a gene. CDR1 MNHEY and CDR2 SMNVEV come from the germline V gene (reference sequence). CDR3 length equals 16 residues. This CDR3 is CASSLQGAGGNQPQHF. DNA of the CDR3: TGTGCCAGCAGTTTACAGGGGGCTGGCGGCAATCAGCCCCAGCATTTT.

The chain combines TRBV5-1 with TRBJ2-7; 9 bases fit TRBD1. The V gene's germline CDR1 is SGHRS and CDR2 YFSETQ. Losses at the gene ends were 3 bases for V and 3 bases for J; bases not matched to a gene: 4. This CDR3 has 14 residues. CDR3 in amino acids: CASSSWDRVYEQYF. CDR3 sequence (DNA): TGCGCCAGCAGCTCGTGGGACAGGGTCTACGAGCAGTACTTC.

V gene TRBV28 combines with J gene TRBJ1-2; maybe TRBD1 (5 bases). Germline V gene sequence: CDR1 MDHEN, CDR2 SYDVKM. The ends were cut back, 0 bases at V and 12 bases at J, with 11 bases in the middle. CDR3 size: 12 residues. CDR3 amino acids: CASSLWGLANTF. The CDR3 bases are TGTGCCAGCAGTTTATGGGGACTGGCGAACACCTTC.

This sequence joins TRBV5-6 and TRBJ2-2; D is unresolved. The CDR3 extends over 13 amino acids. Trimming pared 3 bases from V and 6 bases from J, leaving 9 bases between. Germline CDR1 is SGHDT and CDR2 is YYEEEE. Written as DNA, the CDR3 is TGTGCCAGCAGCTATGACACCCCCGGGGAGCTGTTTTTT. It translates to CASSYDTPGELFF.

The chain combines TRBV7-2 with TRBJ1-1, with 8 bases matching TRBD1. The CDR3 is made up of 16 amino acids. Losses at the gene ends were 5 bases for V and 1 base for J; bases not matched to a gene: 9. Germline values: CDR1 SGHTA, CDR2 FQGNSA. CDR3 sequence reads: CASSLTGVGWNTEAFF. The CDR3 DNA is TGTGCCAGCAGCCTGACAGGGGTTGGTTGGAACACTGAAGCTTTCTTT. The full variable domain, rest sourced from reference TRBV7-2 and TRBJ1-1, is GAGVSQSPSNKVTEKGKDVELRCDPISGHTALYWYRQSLGQGLEFLIYFQGNSAPDKSGLPSDRFSAERTGGSVSTLTIQRTQQEDSAVYLCASSLTGVGWNTEAFFGQGTRLTVV.

The V gene is TRBV7-2, the J gene TRBJ2-3, with D unresolved. Germline V gene lookup returns CDR1 SGHTA and CDR2 FQGNSA. The V end was cut by 2 bases, the J end by 5 bases, with 5 bases between. The CDR3 has 12 residues. Here the CDR3 DNA reads TGTGCCAGCAGCTTACGCGAAGATACGCAGTATTTT. As protein: CASSLREDTQYF.

V usage is TRBV5-1 and J usage is TRBJ1-5; D is ambiguous. Germline CDR1 and CDR2: SGHRS and YFSETQ. CDR3 length: 15 amino acids. Trimming removed 0 bases from V and 6 bases from J, with 13 bases in between. The CDR3 nucleotides are TGCGCCAGCAGCTTGGAGTCGGGGTGGGCTCAGCCCCAGCATTTT. The encoded protein is CASSLESGWAQPQHF.

The chain links TRBV20-1 to TRBJ2-7; TRBD1 agrees at 10 bases. Germline CDR1 DFQATT, CDR2 SNEGSKA (reference sequence). The CDR3 is made up of 11 amino acids. This CDR3 reads CSGQGVGEQYF. CDR3 DNA sequence: TGCAGCGGACAGGGGGTGGGCGAGCAGTACTTC.

The chain joins TRBV14 to TRBJ2-1; 9 bases agree with TRBD1. With 4 bases clipped from V and 8 bases from J, the junction kept 12 bases outside the gene matches. The CDR3 is 16 residues long. CDR1 is SGHDN, CDR2 FVKESK, per germline. The CDR3 DNA reads TGTGCCAGCAGCCTCTACGGGACAGGGAGAACGGATGAGCAGTTCTTC. Protein sequence: CASSLYGTGRTDEQFF.

The rearrangement links TRBV6-5 to TRBJ1-2, with 9 nucleotides matching TRBD1. J was trimmed by 9 bases and V by 6 bases; bases with no gene match: 8. The CDR3 contains 13 residues. Germline V gene sequence: CDR1 MNHEY, CDR2 SVGAGI. The CDR3 coding sequence is TGTGCCAGCAGGGACGGACAGGGGATGCGCTACACCTTC. Encoded protein: CASRDGQGMRYTF.

This clone has only one observation. The chain employs TRBV11-3 and TRBJ2-2, with D possibly matching TRBD1 (6 bases). Germline V CDR1 and CDR2: SGHNT, YENEEA. This CDR3 region has 16 residues. Between the trimmed V and J ends, which lost 4 bases and 2 bases, there was a span of 14 bases. CDR3 nucleotides: TGTGCCAGCAGCTCCGGTAGGGGGATAAACACCGGGGAGCTGTTTTTT. Translation gives CASSSGRGINTGELFF.

J is TRBJ1-2 and V is TRBV3-1 (or the pseudogene TRBV3-2), with TRBD1 identical over 7 bases. The CDR3 has 13 residues. J gave up 9 bases and V 1 base, and 5 bases lay outside the gene matches. Germline CDR1 LGHDT, CDR2 YNNKEL (reference sequence). The CDR3 protein is CASSQGRGICYTF. The CDR3 nucleotides read TGTGCCAGCAGCCAAGGCAGGGGGATTTGCTACACCTTC.

The J gene is TRBJ2-1, the V gene TRBV18, with TRBD1 identical over 10 bases. The V and J ends lost 6 bases and 3 bases, in that order; junction bases with no gene match: 5. Germline V gene sequence: CDR1 KGHSH, CDR2 LQKENI. This CDR3 region has 15 residues. Written as DNA, the CDR3 is TGTGCCAGCTCGTCGGGACAGGGGATCTACAATGAGCAGTTCTTC. Its translation: CASSSGQGIYNEQFF.

The chain carries TRBV12-5 and TRBJ1-6; no definite D call. CDR3 length equals 17 residues. With 2 bases removed from V and 1 base from J, the gap between germline ends came to 12 bases. Germline CDR1 reads LGHNT; CDR2 reads FRNRAP. The chain's CDR3 is CASGLTSSGSYNSPLHF. DNA for the CDR3: TGTGCTAGTGGTTTGACCTCTTCGGGTTCCTATAATTCACCCCTCCACTTT.

The V call is TRBV7-3, the J call TRBJ1-1; perhaps TRBD1 as D (6 bases). The CDR3 extends over 14 amino acids. Deletions cut 5 bases from V and 1 base from J, with 11 bases between. Germline CDR1 reads SGHTA; CDR2 reads FQGTGA. Here the CDR3 reads CASSPGGRNTEAFF. The CDR3 nucleotides are TGTGCCAGCAGCCCGGGGGGGCGGAACACTGAAGCTTTCTTT.

The rearrangement uses TRBV27 and TRBJ2-7, with TRBD1 matching over 11 bases. The CDR3 has 15 amino acids. Losses at the gene ends were 6 bases for V and 3 bases for J; bases not matched to a gene: 7. The germline gives CDR1 MNHEY, CDR2 SMNVEV (reference sequence). The CDR3 loop is CASSISGTGGYEQYF. CDR3 in DNA: TGTGCCAGCAGCATTTCTGGGACAGGGGGCTACGAGCAGTACTTC.

This chain links TRBV24-1 with TRBJ2-3; no clear D gene. The CDR3 has 12 residues. V lost 2 bases and J lost 6, with 5 bases in between. Per the germline V gene, CDR1 is KGHDR and CDR2 is SFDVKD. The CDR3 is CATSDSPDTQYF. Written as DNA, the CDR3 is TGTGCCACCAGTGATTCCCCGGATACGCAGTATTTT.

This chain links TRBV2 with TRBJ2-7, with TRBD1 matching 9 bases. With 6 bases clipped from V and 0 bases from J, the junction kept 6 bases outside the gene matches. The CDR3 extends over 15 amino acids. Germline V gene sequence: CDR1 SNHLY, CDR2 FYNNEI. DNA for the CDR3: TGTGCCAGCAGGAAGGACAGGGGTGGCTCCTACGAGCAGTACTTC. This codes for CASRKDRGGSYEQYF.

The chain employs TRBV27 and TRBJ1-1; D ambiguous. The CDR3 is made up of 15 amino acids. V was pared by 2 bases and J by 4 bases, with 14 bases between. CDR1 is MNHEY and CDR2 is SMNVEV in the germline V gene (reference sequence). CDR3 amino acids: CASSLTLPEVTEAFF. CDR3 in DNA: TGTGCCAGCAGTTTAACACTCCCGGAGGTCACTGAAGCTTTCTTT.

This chain joins TRBV7-9 and TRBJ2-7; 7 positions agree with TRBD2. Unmatched junction bases numbered 7, after V lost 11 bases and J lost 3 bases. Germline CDR1 is SEHNR and CDR2 is FQNEAQ (reference sequence). The CDR3 runs 12 residues. The CDR3 DNA follows: TGTGCCTGGCGGGGGACCTTCTACGAGCAGTACTTC. The encoded protein is CAWRGTFYEQYF.

The rearrangement joins TRBV5-4 to TRBJ1-1, with a possible D match to TRBD1 (5 bases). Germline CDR1 is SGHNT and CDR2 is YYREEE (reference sequence). V shed 4 bases and J shed 2 bases, with 12 bases lying between them. This CDR3 spans 14 amino acids. CDR3 nucleotides: TGTGCCAGCAGCGGGCGGGGGGGTAACACTGAAGCTTTCTTT. It translates to CASSGRGGNTEAFF.

The V gene is TRBV29-1, the J gene TRBJ1-1; D ambiguous. Trimming shortened V by 7 bases and J by 8 bases, and 20 bases separated the two germline ends. Germline V lookup: CDR1 SQVTM, CDR2 ANQGSEA. This CDR3 has 13 amino acids. The CDR3 sequence: CSAARGQQLEAFF. The CDR3, as DNA: TGCAGCGCAGCACGGGGTCAACAGTTAGAAGCTTTCTTT.